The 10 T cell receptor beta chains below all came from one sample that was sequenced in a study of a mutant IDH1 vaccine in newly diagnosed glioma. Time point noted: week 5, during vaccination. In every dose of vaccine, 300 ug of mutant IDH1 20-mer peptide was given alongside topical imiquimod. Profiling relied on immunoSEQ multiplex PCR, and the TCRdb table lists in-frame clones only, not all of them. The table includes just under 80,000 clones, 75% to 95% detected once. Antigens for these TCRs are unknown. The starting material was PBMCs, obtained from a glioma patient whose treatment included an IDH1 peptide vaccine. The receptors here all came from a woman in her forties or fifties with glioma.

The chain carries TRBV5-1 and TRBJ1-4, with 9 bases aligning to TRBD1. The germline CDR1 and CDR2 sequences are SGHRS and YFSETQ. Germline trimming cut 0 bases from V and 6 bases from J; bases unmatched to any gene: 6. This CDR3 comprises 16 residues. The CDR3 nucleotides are TGCGCCAGCAGCTTGGGGACAGGGGATCAGGATGAAAAACTGTTTTTT. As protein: CASSLGTGDQDEKLFF.

The CDR3 spells CASSYSSETDEQYF. CDR3 nucleotide sequence: TGTGCCAGCAGTTATTCGTCAGAGACAGACGAGCAGTACTTC. The chain recombines TRBV6-6 with TRBJ2-7; possible D gene TRBD1, 5 bases. Germline V gene sequence: CDR1 MNHNY, CDR2 SVGAGI (reference sequence). With 3 bases removed from V and 5 bases from J, the gap between germline ends came to 14 bases. This CDR3 region has 14 residues.

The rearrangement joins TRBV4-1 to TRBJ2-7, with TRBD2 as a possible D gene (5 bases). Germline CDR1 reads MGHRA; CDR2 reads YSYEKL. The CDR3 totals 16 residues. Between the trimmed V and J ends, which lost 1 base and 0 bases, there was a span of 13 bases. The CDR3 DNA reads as TGCGCCAGCAGCCAAGGGCCCCGGGGTAACTCCTACGAGCAGTACTTC. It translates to CASSQGPRGNSYEQYF.

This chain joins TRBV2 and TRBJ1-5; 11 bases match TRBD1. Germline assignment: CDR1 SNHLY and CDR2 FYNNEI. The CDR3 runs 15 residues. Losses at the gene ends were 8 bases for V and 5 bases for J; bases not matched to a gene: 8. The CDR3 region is CASLRTGGADQPQHF. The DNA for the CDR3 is TGTGCCAGCCTGCGGACAGGGGGCGCGGATCAGCCCCAGCATTTT.

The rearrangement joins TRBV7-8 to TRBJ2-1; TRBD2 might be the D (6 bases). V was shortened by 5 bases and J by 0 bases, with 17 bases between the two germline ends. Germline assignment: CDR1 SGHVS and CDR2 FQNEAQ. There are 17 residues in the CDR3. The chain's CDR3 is CASSPQTPGASYNEQFF. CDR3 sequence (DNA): TGTGCCAGCAGCCCCCAGACCCCGGGAGCCTCCTACAATGAGCAGTTCTTC.

CDR3 DNA: TGTGCCAGCTCGCTACAGGGGTCCTATAATTCACCCCTCCACTTT. Its protein product is CASSLQGSYNSPLHF. The rearrangement links TRBV18 to TRBJ1-6; 7 bases map to TRBD1. Germline CDR1 reads KGHSH; CDR2 reads LQKENI. The CDR3 runs 15 residues. V gave up 6 bases and J gave up 1 base; unmatched junction bases: 3.

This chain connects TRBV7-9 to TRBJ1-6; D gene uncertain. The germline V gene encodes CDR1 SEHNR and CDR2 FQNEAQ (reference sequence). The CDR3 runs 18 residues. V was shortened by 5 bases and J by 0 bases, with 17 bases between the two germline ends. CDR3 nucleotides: TGTGCCAGCAGCACCCGGCCGGGAGGGAGCTCCTATAATTCACCCCTCCACTTT. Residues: CASSTRPGGSSYNSPLHF. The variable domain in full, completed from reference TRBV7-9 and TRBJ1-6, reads DTGVSQNPRHKITKRGQNVTFRCDPISEHNRLYWYRQTLGQGPEFLTYFQNEAQLEKSRLLSDRFSAERPKGSFSTLEIQRTEQGDSAMYLCASSTRPGGSSYNSPLHFGNGTRLTVT.

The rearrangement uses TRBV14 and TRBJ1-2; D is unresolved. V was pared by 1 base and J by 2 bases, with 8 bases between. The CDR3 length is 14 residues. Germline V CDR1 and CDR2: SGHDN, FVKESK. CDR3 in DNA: TGTGCCAGCAGCCAAGCCATCCCGAACTATGGCTACACCTTC. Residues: CASSQAIPNYGYTF.

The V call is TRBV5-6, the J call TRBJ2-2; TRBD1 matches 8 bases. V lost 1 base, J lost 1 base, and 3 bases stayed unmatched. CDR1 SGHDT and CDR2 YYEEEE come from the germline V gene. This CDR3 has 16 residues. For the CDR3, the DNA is TGTGCCAGCAGCTTGCCCGGGACAGGGAACACCGGGGAGCTGTTTTTT. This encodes CASSLPGTGNTGELFF.

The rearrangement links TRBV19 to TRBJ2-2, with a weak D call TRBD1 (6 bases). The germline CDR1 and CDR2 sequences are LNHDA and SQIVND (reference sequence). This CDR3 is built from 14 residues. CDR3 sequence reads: CGTSGTKITGELFF. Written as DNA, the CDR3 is TGTGGCACGTCCGGGACAAAGATCACCGGGGAGCTGTTTTTT. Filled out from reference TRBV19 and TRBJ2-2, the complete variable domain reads DGGITQSPKYLFRKEGQNVTLSCEQNLNHDAMYWYRQDPGQGLRLIYYSQIVNDFQKGDIAEGYSVSREKKESFPLTVTSAQKNPTAFYLCGTSGTKITGELFFGEGSRLTVL.